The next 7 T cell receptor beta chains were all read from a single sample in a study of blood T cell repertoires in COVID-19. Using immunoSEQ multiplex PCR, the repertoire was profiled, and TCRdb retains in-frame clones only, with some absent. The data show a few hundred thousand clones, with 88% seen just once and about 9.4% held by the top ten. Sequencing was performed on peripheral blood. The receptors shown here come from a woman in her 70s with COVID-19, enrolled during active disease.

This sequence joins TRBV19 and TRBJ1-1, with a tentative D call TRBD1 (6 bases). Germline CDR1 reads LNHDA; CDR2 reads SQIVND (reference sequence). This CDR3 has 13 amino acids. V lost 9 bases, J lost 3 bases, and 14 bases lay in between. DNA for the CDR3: TGTGCCAGCCTGAGGGGGTTCGACACTGAAGCTTTCTTT. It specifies CASLRGFDTEAFF.

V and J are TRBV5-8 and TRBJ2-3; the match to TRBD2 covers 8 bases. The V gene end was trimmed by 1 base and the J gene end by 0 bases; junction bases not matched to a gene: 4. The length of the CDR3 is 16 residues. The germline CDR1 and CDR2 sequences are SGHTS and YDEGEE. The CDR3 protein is CASSLLAGGSTDTQYF. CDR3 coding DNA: TGTGCCAGCAGCTTGTTGGCGGGAGGAAGCACAGATACGCAGTATTTT.

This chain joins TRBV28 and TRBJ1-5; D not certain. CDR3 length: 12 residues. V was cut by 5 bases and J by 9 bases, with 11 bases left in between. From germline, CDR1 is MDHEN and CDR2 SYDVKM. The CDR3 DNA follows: TGTGCCAGCAGTCCCCCCTTCGGGCCCCAGCATTTT. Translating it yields CASSPPFGPQHF.

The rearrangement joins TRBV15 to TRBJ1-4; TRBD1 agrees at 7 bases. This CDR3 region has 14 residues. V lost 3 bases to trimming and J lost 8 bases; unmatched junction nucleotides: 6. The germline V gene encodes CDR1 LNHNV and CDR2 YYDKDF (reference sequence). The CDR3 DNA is TGTGCCACCAGCAGGTGGCAGGGGGAAGAAAAACTGTTTTTT. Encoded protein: CATSRWQGEEKLFF.

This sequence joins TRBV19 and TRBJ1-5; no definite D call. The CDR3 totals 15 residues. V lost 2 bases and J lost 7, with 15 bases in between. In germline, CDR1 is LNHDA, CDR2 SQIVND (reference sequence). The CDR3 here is CASSISSGGRQPQHF. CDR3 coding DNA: TGTGCCAGTAGTATATCTAGCGGTGGTCGGCAGCCCCAGCATTTT.

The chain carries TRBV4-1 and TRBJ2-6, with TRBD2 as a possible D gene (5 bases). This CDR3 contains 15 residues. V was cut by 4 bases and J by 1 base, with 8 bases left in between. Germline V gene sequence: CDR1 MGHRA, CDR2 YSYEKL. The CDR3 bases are TGCGCCAGCAGCCGCGGGTATTCTGGGGCCAACGTCCTGACTTTC. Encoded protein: CASSRGYSGANVLTF.

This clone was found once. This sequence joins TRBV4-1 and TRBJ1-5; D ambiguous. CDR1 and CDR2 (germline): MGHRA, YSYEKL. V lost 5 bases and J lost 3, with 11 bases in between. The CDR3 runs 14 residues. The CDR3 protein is CASSDIPANQPQHF. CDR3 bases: TGCGCCAGCAGCGACATACCGGCCAATCAGCCCCAGCATTTT.